The 26 T cell receptor beta chains below were found in one sample sequenced in a study of blood T cell repertoires in COVID-19 (dated by TCRdb to between 2020 and 2021). Library preparation was by the immunoSEQ multiplex PCR assay. Imported from immuneACCESS, the table was reduced by TCRdb to in-frame sequences with V and J called. These copies leave out some clones; in studies compared against another copy, an unresolved V gene accounts for under half, and the cause of the remainder is not known. Here the sample has approximately 300,000 clones; about 83% occur a single time. Of the sample, approximately 1.3% is held by the ten largest clones. Specimen: peripheral blood. All receptors come from a woman aged 45-65 years with acute or convalescent COVID-19.

The gene calls are TRBV6-1 and TRBJ2-3; D is ambiguous. CDR1 MNHNS and CDR2 SASEGT come from the germline V gene. The CDR3 has 15 residues. Trimming cost V 2 bases and J 0 bases, with 9 bases left between them. CDR3 amino acids: CASSERSRSTDTQYF. Here the CDR3 DNA reads TGTGCCAGCAGTGAACGTTCTAGAAGCACAGATACGCAGTATTTT.

The chain carries TRBV12-3 or TRBV12-4 and TRBJ1-4, with D uncertain. V lost 6 bases and J 8 bases, leaving 13 bases between the germline ends. This CDR3 contains 13 residues. Here the CDR3 DNA reads TGTGCCAGCAGCGGGGATGGGCGGGAAAAACTGTTTTTT. Its translation: CASSGDGREKLFF.

This clone was recorded once. The rearrangement links TRBV5-5 to TRBJ1-4; maybe TRBD1 (5 bases). The CDR3 loop spans 13 amino acids. The V end was cut by 2 bases, the J end by 7 bases, with 9 bases between. The germline gives CDR1 SGHKS, CDR2 YYEKEE (reference sequence). This CDR3 reads CASSFQGTEKLFF. The CDR3 bases are TGTGCCAGCAGCTTTCAGGGCACTGAAAAACTGTTTTTT.

The chain is built from TRBV7-3 and TRBJ2-3; 7 bases agree with TRBD1. V was clipped by 5 bases and J by 2 bases; unmatched bases: 4. Per germline, CDR1 SGHTA and CDR2 FQGTGA. There are 14 residues in the CDR3. The CDR3: CASSTDRVTDTQYF. The DNA of the CDR3 is TGTGCCAGCAGCACTGACAGGGTCACAGATACGCAGTATTTT.

V usage is TRBV7-2 and J usage is TRBJ1-5; 9 positions agree with TRBD1. V gave up 2 bases and J gave up 6 bases; unmatched junction bases: 5. Germline V lookup: CDR1 SGHTA, CDR2 FQGNSA. This CDR3 is 15 amino acids long. CDR3 sequence: CASSLRTGDSQPQHF. CDR3 sequence (DNA): TGTGCCAGCAGCTTACGGACAGGGGACAGTCAGCCCCAGCATTTT. Combining the CDR3 with reference TRBV7-2 and TRBJ1-5 gives the whole variable domain GAGVSQSPSNKVTEKGKDVELRCDPISGHTALYWYRQSLGQGLEFLIYFQGNSAPDKSGLPSDRFSAERTGGSVSTLTIQRTQQEDSAVYLCASSLRTGDSQPQHFGDGTRLSIL.

V gene TRBV30 combines with J gene TRBJ1-2, with TRBD1 matching over 8 bases. V dropped 4 bases and J dropped 8; count of bases not matched to a gene: 12. In germline, CDR1 is GTSNPN, CDR2 SVGIG (reference sequence). The CDR3 totals 14 residues. In DNA, the CDR3 is TGTGCCTGGATGGGCCACCAGGGGGCCTGGGGCTACACCTTC. This translates into CAWMGHQGAWGYTF.

The genes are TRBV7-2 and TRBJ2-1; D not resolved. The CDR3 runs 14 residues. The V and J ends lost 0 bases and 8 bases respectively, with 11 bases between them. CDR1 SGHTA and CDR2 FQGNSA come from the germline V gene. In DNA, the CDR3 is TGTGCCAGCAGCTTAGCGATCCAGTTCGATGAGCAGTTCTTC. The encoded protein is CASSLAIQFDEQFF.

The gene calls are TRBV5-1 and TRBJ2-3; TRBD1 is a possible D gene (6 bases). The CDR3 sequence is 16 residues long. The germline V gene has CDR1 SGHRS and CDR2 YFSETQ. V was clipped by 4 bases and J by 2 bases, with 17 bases between them. The CDR3 here is CASSPQGGTPTDTQYF. In nucleotides, the CDR3 is TGCGCCAGCAGCCCACAGGGTGGGACCCCCACAGATACGCAGTATTTT. Based on the CDR3 plus reference TRBV5-1 and TRBJ2-3, the full variable domain is KAGVTQTPRYLIKTRGQQVTLSCSPISGHRSVSWYQQTPGQGLQFLFEYFSETQRNKGNFPGRFSGRQFSNSRSEMNVSTLELGDSALYLCASSPQGGTPTDTQYFGPGTRLTVL.

The J gene is TRBJ1-2, the V gene TRBV24-1; 8 positions agree with TRBD1. CDR1 and CDR2 from the germline V gene are KGHDR and SFDVKD. This CDR3 has 14 residues. The trim removed 5 bases at V and 5 bases at J, leaving 6 bases unmatched. This chain's CDR3 is CATSGMGQDYGYTF. Here the CDR3 DNA reads TGTGCCACCAGTGGCATGGGACAGGATTATGGCTACACCTTC.

V usage is TRBV30 and J usage is TRBJ2-5, with D possibly being TRBD2 (5 bases). The V end lost 3 bases, the J end lost 5 bases, and 19 bases lay between the germline ends. This CDR3 region has 15 residues. The germline V gene encodes CDR1 GTSNPN and CDR2 SVGIG (reference sequence). The CDR3 sequence is CAWSPIAIRGETQYF. The CDR3 DNA sequence: TGTGCCTGGAGCCCGATAGCGATTAGAGGGGAGACCCAGTACTTC.

V usage is TRBV5-4 and J usage is TRBJ2-1; maybe TRBD2 (7 bases). The germline V gene has CDR1 SGHNT and CDR2 YYREEE (reference sequence). The V and J ends lost 4 bases and 2 bases respectively, with 16 bases between them. The CDR3 extends over 16 amino acids. CDR3 loop: CASSPYRGAPYNEQFF. Written as DNA, the CDR3 is TGTGCCAGCAGCCCTTATCGGGGGGCCCCCTACAATGAGCAGTTCTTC.

This clone has only a few counts. The genes are TRBV5-1 and TRBJ1-6; tentative D call: TRBD1 (5 bases). There are 14 residues in the CDR3. CDR1 is SGHRS, CDR2 YFSETQ, per germline. V was clipped by 4 bases and J by 7 bases, with 12 bases between them. The CDR3 loop reads CASSLKAGNSPLHF. The DNA of the CDR3 is TGCGCCAGCAGCCTAAAAGCAGGGAATTCACCCCTCCACTTT.

The genes are TRBV10-3 and TRBJ1-2; D ambiguous. V was trimmed by 0 bases and J by 4 bases, leaving 12 bases between them. The CDR3 length is 15 residues. Germline lookup yields CDR1 ENHRY and CDR2 SYGVKD. CDR3 sequence: CAISESENQLYGYTF. The CDR3 bases are TGTGCCATCAGTGAGTCTGAGAACCAACTCTATGGCTACACCTTC.

This chain uses TRBV7-9 with TRBJ1-1; 10 bases are a match to TRBD1. CDR1 SEHNR and CDR2 FQNEAQ come from the germline V gene (reference sequence). J lost 4 bases, V lost 5 bases, and 4 bases had no gene match. This CDR3 has 14 residues. The CDR3 region is CASSPDRGFTEAFF. Here the CDR3 DNA reads TGTGCCAGCAGCCCGGACAGGGGGTTCACTGAAGCTTTCTTT.

J is TRBJ2-3 and V is TRBV6-6; D is uncertain. CDR1 and CDR2 from the germline V gene are MNHNY and SVGAGI (reference sequence). The CDR3 is 13 amino acids. Trimming removed 5 bases from V and 1 base from J, with 7 bases in between. CDR3 amino acids: CASSSEGTDTQYF. DNA of the CDR3: TGTGCCAGCAGTAGCGAGGGCACAGATACGCAGTATTTT.

J is TRBJ2-3 and V is TRBV6-5; D is perhaps TRBD1 (5 bases). Germline CDR1 reads MNHEY; CDR2 reads SVGAGI. The CDR3 is 11 residues long. V lost 2 bases, J lost 8 bases, and 5 bases lay in between. This CDR3 is CASSYQGTQYF. The CDR3 DNA follows: TGTGCCAGCAGTTACCAGGGTACGCAGTATTTT.

The CDR3 here is CASSQAGADTEAFF. CDR3 nucleotides: TGTGCCAGCAGCCAAGCAGGGGCGGACACTGAAGCTTTCTTT. The chain is built from TRBV3-1 (or the pseudogene TRBV3-2) and TRBJ1-1, with D perhaps TRBD1 (6 bases). In germline, CDR1 is LGHDT, CDR2 YNNKEL (reference sequence). The CDR3 totals 14 residues. The V end was cut by 1 base, the J end by 3 bases, with 9 bases between.

The chain couples TRBV14 to TRBJ2-5, with D possibly being TRBD1 (6 bases). Trimming cost V 4 bases and J 7 bases, with 13 bases left between them. The CDR3 sequence is 13 residues long. CDR1 is SGHDN and CDR2 is FVKESK in the germline V gene. The DNA of the CDR3 is TGTGCCAGCAGCCCCATAGCAGGGGCGACCCAGTACTTC. Translation: CASSPIAGATQYF.

Here the CDR3 DNA reads TGTGCCAGCAGCAAAGCCCGGGATTTTAGCACAGATACGCAGTATTTT. Its protein product is CASSKARDFSTDTQYF. The rearrangement joins TRBV3-1 (or the pseudogene TRBV3-2) to TRBJ2-3; a weak D match, TRBD2 (5 bases). V lost 5 bases and J 0 bases, leaving 15 bases between the germline ends. The CDR3 has 16 amino acids. Germline-derived CDR1 and CDR2 are LGHDT and YNNKEL (reference sequence).

The chain combines TRBV14 with TRBJ1-3; 7 bases line up with TRBD1. This CDR3 has 14 amino acids. J was trimmed by 4 bases and V by 2 bases; bases with no gene match: 2. The germline gives CDR1 SGHDN, CDR2 FVKESK. The CDR3 DNA is TGTGCCAGCAGCCAAAAGGGGGCCGGAAACACCATATATTTT. Encoded protein: CASSQKGAGNTIYF.

The gene calls are TRBV18 and TRBJ1-5; D may be TRBD1 (5 bases). This CDR3 has 16 amino acids. Germline CDR1 reads KGHSH; CDR2 reads LQKENI. V lost 6 bases and J lost 5, with 20 bases in between. The CDR3 here is CASSPNPGYIDQPQHF. The CDR3 nucleotides are TGTGCCAGCTCCCCGAACCCAGGGTACATCGATCAGCCCCAGCATTTT.

V is TRBV15 and J is TRBJ2-2; D may be TRBD1 (6 bases). The V end lost 0 bases, the J end lost 7 bases, and 12 bases lay between the germline ends. The CDR3 totals 15 residues. From germline, CDR1 is LNHNV and CDR2 YYDKDF (reference sequence). Here the CDR3 DNA reads TGTGCCACCAGCAGAGACAGGGGTGGGGTCGGGGAGCTGTTTTTT. This sequence encodes CATSRDRGGVGELFF. Combining the CDR3 with reference TRBV15 and TRBJ2-2 gives the whole variable domain DAMVIQNPRYQVTQFGKPVTLSCSQTLNHNVMYWYQQKSSQAPKLLFHYYDKDFNNEADTPDNFQSRRPNTSFCFLDIRSPGLGDTAMYLCATSRDRGGVGELFFGEGSRLTVL.

This chain connects TRBV12-5 to TRBJ1-1, with D perhaps matching TRBD1 (6 bases). Trimming cost V 2 bases and J 10 bases, with 11 bases left between them. CDR3 length: 12 residues. Germline-derived CDR1 and CDR2 are LGHNT and FRNRAP. The CDR3, as DNA: TGTGCTAGTGGTTTGTGGGGGCCAGGAGCTTTCTTT. Translating gives CASGLWGPGAFF.

This rearrangement joins TRBV19 to TRBJ2-7; 10 bases match TRBD2. Trimming removed 7 bases from V and 1 base from J; junction bases left unmatched: 4. The CDR3 length is 14 residues. Germline CDR1 and CDR2: LNHDA and SQIVND (reference sequence). CDR3 bases: TGTGCCAGTAAAACTAGCGGGGTATCCTACGAGCAGTACTTC. It specifies CASKTSGVSYEQYF.

This chain uses TRBV24-1 with TRBJ2-5; TRBD2 matches at 11 bases. V gave up 3 bases and J gave up 5 bases; unmatched junction bases: 7. Germline assignment: CDR1 KGHDR and CDR2 SFDVKD. The CDR3 is made up of 16 amino acids. The CDR3 DNA reads as TGTGCCACCAGTGATCCCCTAGCGGGGGGAGGGGAGACCCAGTACTTC. It translates to CATSDPLAGGGETQYF.

This clone was counted a single time. V and J are TRBV30 and TRBJ1-1, with a weak D call TRBD1 (5 bases). The CDR3 loop spans 11 amino acids. V shed 8 bases and J shed 6 bases, with 13 bases lying between them. Per the germline V gene, CDR1 is GTSNPN and CDR2 is SVGIG (reference sequence). DNA of the CDR3: TGTGCCGTCGGGGGAGGGTCTGAAGCTTTCTTT. This codes for CAVGGGSEAFF.